This note documents a single T cell receptor beta chain sequence. The entry originates in a study of control samples from healthy donors and cancer patients. Clones were sequenced by immunoSEQ multiplex PCR, and TCRdb holds only the in-frame ones, with some missing. Here the sample spans 55,000 to 85,000 clones, about 87% being singletons. CDR1 and CDR2 from the germline V gene are MDHEN and SYDVKM. J gave up 3 bases and V 8 bases, and 6 bases lay outside the gene matches. The CDR3 covers 14 residues. The genes are TRBV28 and TRBJ2-7; 11 bases align to TRBD2. The clonotype originates from a woman aged 45 to 65 with head and neck cancer. The sample comprised PBMCs. CDR3: CASCPLAGGYEQYF. The CDR3 DNA sequence: TGTGCCAGCTGTCCTCTAGCGGGGGGCTACGAGCAGTACTTC.